The entry that follows covers one T cell receptor beta chain sequence. As yet, its antigen is unknown. This CDR3 spans 16 amino acids. In germline, CDR1 is SGHTA, CDR2 FQGTGA. With 0 bases removed from V and 4 bases from J, the gap between germline ends came to 15 bases. The data are from a study of OX40 agonist ivuxolimab in advanced cancers. Study information: Ivuxolimab was delivered to patients intravenously every 2 weeks at doses spanning 0.01 to 10 mg/kg.

TCRdb's copy holds only in-frame clones and misses some; the assay was immunoSEQ multiplex PCR. The sample includes approximately 24,000 clones, about 75% of them seen just once. The study's findings and limits: The study found that CD8+ T cells averaged more expanded clones than CD4+. Part of the nonresponder group also had normalized T-cell clonal expansion that was low.

The J gene is TRBJ1-1, the V gene TRBV7-3; possible D gene TRBD1, 6 bases. The TCR sequence derives from an adult with an advanced solid tumor such as melanoma, head and neck, liver or kidney cancer. Sequences were derived from CD4+ or CD8+ T cells sorted from blood, sampled in a trial of the OX40 agonist ivuxolimab. The CDR3 DNA follows: TGTGCCAGCAGCTTAACGCCCCCAGGGGCAGGCACTGAAGCTTTCTTT. This encodes CASSLTPPGAGTEAFF.